The rows below give T cell receptor beta chains drawn from one sample of a study of human T cells and chemical hapten exposure. Each CDR3 protein gets one entry after TCRdb re-called the RACE reads with MiXCR. Altogether 180,000 or so distinct CDR3 sequences are present, approximately 29% being singletons, with the ten largest covering nearly 3%. The sequencing used whole blood, collected in connection with sensitization to the hapten diphenylcyclopropenone (DPC). Receptors originate from a young woman with alopecia areata. Some clones in this sample may be carry-over from other donors' samples. CDR3s include the opening cysteine and the closing phenylalanine or tryptophan. The D gene is left open where the match is weak. The listing skips clone size in some rows; elsewhere it reads once, few, many or a size class.

abundance,d_gene,v_gene,j_gene,CDR3nt,CDR3aa
NA,NA,TRBV29-1,TRBJ2-5,TGCAGCGTTCGGCCCCAAGAGACCCAGTACTTC,CSVRPQETQYF
NA,NA,TRBV6-6,TRBJ1-1,TGTGCCAGCAGTTACTCGGTAGAAGGGGCTCAAAACACTGAAGCTTTCTTT,CASSYSVEGAQNTEAFF
many,NA,TRBV7-9,TRBJ1-1,TGTGCCAGCAGCTTGGGGGGCATGAACACTGAAGCTTTCTTT,CASSLGGMNTEAFF
few,TRBD2,TRBV29-1,TRBJ2-2,TGCAGCGTTGTGACTAGCGGGAACCCTGGGGAGCTGTTTTTT,CSVVTSGNPGELFF
many,NA,TRBV4-1,TRBJ1-2,TGCGCCAGCAGCCAAGCCGGGACTGACTATGGCTACACCTTC,CASSQAGTDYGYTF
NA,NA,TRBV29-1,TRBJ1-2,TGCAGCGTTGCAGGGAACGACTATGGCTACACCTTC,CSVAGNDYGYTF
NA,NA,TRBV9,TRBJ1-6,TGTGCCAGCAGCGTAGGGGTCCCGATAGATTCACCCCTCCACTTT,CASSVGVPIDSPLHF
NA,NA,TRBV28,TRBJ2-7,TGTGCCAGCACCCGGCCCAGGTCGGAGCAGTACTTC,CASTRPRSEQYF
NA,TRBD1,TRBV20-1,TRBJ1-4,TGCAGTGCTAGCAGGGGGGAAGAAAAACTGTTTTTT,CSASRGEEKLFF
NA,TRBD1,TRBV5-1,TRBJ1-2,TGCGCCAGCAGTCCCCAAACAGGGGGAACTGGCTACACCTTC,CASSPQTGGTGYTF
NA,NA,TRBV7-3,TRBJ2-3,TGTGCCAGCAGCTTAACCGGGAGCACAGATACGCAGTATTTT,CASSLTGSTDTQYF
NA,NA,TRBV11-2,TRBJ2-7,TGTACCAGCAGCTCGACAAATTCTGGGGAGCAGTACTTC,CTSSSTNSGEQYF
NA,NA,TRBV28,TRBJ1-1,TGTGCCAGCAAGAGCAGGGGTTACACTGAAGCTTTCTTT,CASKSRGYTEAFF
NA,NA,TRBV5-1,TRBJ2-7,TGCGCCAGCAGCTTGGACGGTATTAGCTCCTACGAGCAGTACTTC,CASSLDGISSYEQYF
NA,NA,TRBV6-5,TRBJ1-1,TGTGCCAGCAGTTACAGTACTTACACTGAAGCTTTCTTT,CASSYSTYTEAFF
few,NA,TRBV18,TRBJ2-3,TGTGCCAGCTCACCCGCAGGGGAAACGGGCGCAGATACGCAGTATTTT,CASSPAGETGADTQYF
once,NA,TRBV2,TRBJ2-1,TGTGCCAGCAGTACAACCCTGTACAATGAGCAGTTCTTC,CASSTTLYNEQFF
NA,TRBD1,TRBV4-2,TRBJ1-2,TGTGCCAGCAGCCAAGAACAGGGGGCATCAAATGGCTACACCTTC,CASSQEQGASNGYTF
NA,NA,TRBV5-1,TRBJ2-2,TGCGCCAGCAGCTTGATACAGGGAAGTGCCGGGGAGCTGTTTTTT,CASSLIQGSAGELFF
NA,TRBD1,TRBV29-1,TRBJ2-2,TGCAGCGTTGAAACCCGGGACAGGGTGCCCGGGGAGCTGTTTTTT,CSVETRDRVPGELFF
NA,NA,TRBV28,TRBJ2-5,TGTGCCAGCAGTCCAACCCTACAAGAGACCCAGTACTTC,CASSPTLQETQYF
NA,TRBD2,TRBV2,TRBJ2-1,TGTGCCAGCAGTGATCTTGTAGCGGGAGACCCCTACAATGAGCAGTTCTTC,CASSDLVAGDPYNEQFF
NA,NA,TRBV5-1,TRBJ1-1,TGCGCCAGCAGTTTAAGTAAGGACACTGAAGCTTTCTTT,CASSLSKDTEAFF
few,TRBD1,TRBV27,TRBJ2-7,TGTGCCAGCAGTTTACCCGGGACAGGGGGAGAGCAGTACTTC,CASSLPGTGGEQYF
few,TRBD1,TRBV28,TRBJ1-5,TGTGCCAGCAGTTTTTTCCCGGGACAGGGGGCAGGCAATCAGCCCCAGCATTTT,CASSFFPGQGAGNQPQHF
few,NA,TRBV30,TRBJ1-5,TGTGCCTGGAGTGCGGACCCTTGGACCGCTCAACATTTT,CAWSADPWTAQHF
many,TRBD2,TRBV20-1,TRBJ2-3,TGCAGTGCTCGAGGGCTAGCGGGAGTGGTGGATACGCAGTATTTT,CSARGLAGVVDTQYF
NA,NA,TRBV30,TRBJ1-1,TGTGCCTGGACCCGAGACAGGAACACTGAAGCTTTCTTT,CAWTRDRNTEAFF
NA,NA,TRBV29-1,TRBJ1-1,TGCAGCGTCGATCCCGAAGGGTTTGGCACTGAAGCTTTCTTT,CSVDPEGFGTEAFF
NA,NA,TRBV3-1,TRBJ2-1,TGTGCCAGCAGCCAAAATGGCAGACGCTCCTACAATGAGCAGTTCTTC,CASSQNGRRSYNEQFF
NA,NA,TRBV5-1,TRBJ2-4,TGCGCCAGCAGCTCGTCTCAAAGCCTCGGCATTCAGTACTTC,CASSSSQSLGIQYF
NA,NA,TRBV7-9,TRBJ2-3,TGTGCCAGCAGCCCCCCCGAAGGCGTTCCAGATACGCAGTATTTT,CASSPPEGVPDTQYF
NA,NA,TRBV10-3,TRBJ2-2,TGTGCCATCACCCAGACCAGCCTCGGGGAGCTGTTTTTT,CAITQTSLGELFF
NA,TRBD1,TRBV25-1,TRBJ2-5,TGTGCCAGCAGGTCCCAGGACAGGGCTCAAGAGACCCAGTACTTC,CASRSQDRAQETQYF
NA,NA,TRBV29-1,TRBJ2-7,TGCAGCGTAGCAAGCTCCTACGAGCAGTACTTC,CSVASSYEQYF
NA,NA,TRBV10-3,TRBJ2-2,TGTGCCATCAGTGAATGGGGTACCGGGGAGCTGTTTTTT,CAISEWGTGELFF
NA,NA,TRBV7-2,TRBJ1-5,TGTGCCAGCAGCTTAGATACAGGGAGTGGCCAGCCCCAGCATTTT,CASSLDTGSGQPQHF
NA,NA,TRBV28,TRBJ1-1,TGTGCCAGCAGTTCGCGGCAGGGGATGAACACTGAAGCTTTCTTT,CASSSRQGMNTEAFF
NA,TRBD1,TRBV13,TRBJ1-1,TGTGCCAGCAGCCGACAAGACAGGGGTTTTCTTTGGAACACTGAAGCTTTCTTT,CASSRQDRGFLWNTEAFF
few,NA,TRBV3-1,TRBJ2-1,TGTGCCAGTCAGGCTACTCAGAGCTCCTACAATGAGCAGTTCTTC,CASQATQSSYNEQFF
few,NA,TRBV7-2,TRBJ2-7,TGTGCCAGCAGCCAATACTACGAGCAGTACTTC,CASSQYYEQYF
NA,NA,TRBV4-1,TRBJ2-3,TGCGCCAGCAGCCAGCGCCAGGGAGATACGCAGTATTTT,CASSQRQGDTQYF
medium-sized,TRBD2,TRBV7-9,TRBJ2-7,TGTGCCAGCAGCTTGCGGGGGATCGACGAGCAGTACTTC,CASSLRGIDEQYF
once,NA,TRBV29-1,TRBJ2-3,TGCAGCGTTGCGGGAGCGGCAGATACGCAGTATTTT,CSVAGAADTQYF
few,NA,TRBV5-1,TRBJ1-1,TGCGCCAGCAGCTTGGGACAGTCTGAAGCTTTCTTT,CASSLGQSEAFF
NA,NA,TRBV10-3,TRBJ2-3,TGTGCCATCAGTGGGGCTAAGGGCACAGATACGCAGTATTTT,CAISGAKGTDTQYF
few,NA,TRBV10-1,TRBJ1-6,TGCGCCAGCAGTAGCTACACCGGTTCACCCCTCCACTTT,CASSSYTGSPLHF
few,TRBD2,TRBV7-6,TRBJ2-1,TGTGCCAGCAGCAAGAGCGGGATCGATGAGCAGTTCTTC,CASSKSGIDEQFF
few,TRBD1,TRBV28,TRBJ2-1,TGTGCCAGCCCCCCCGTCGCGGGACAGGGCTGGAATGAGCAGTTCTTC,CASPPVAGQGWNEQFF
NA,NA,TRBV28,TRBJ2-2,TGTGCCAGCAGTTTAGTTTCAGGGTCGCTCACCGGGGAGCTGTTTTTT,CASSLVSGSLTGELFF
NA,NA,TRBV28,TRBJ2-7,TGTGCCAGCAGCCCTATGACTTTCAGCTCCTACGAGCAGTACTTC,CASSPMTFSSYEQYF
many,NA,TRBV24-1,TRBJ2-3,TGTGCCACCAGTGCAAGCACAGATACGCAGTATTTT,CATSASTDTQYF
few,NA,TRBV7-2,TRBJ2-5,TGTGCCAGCAGCTTACTTAAGGGAGAGGGGACCCAGTACTTC,CASSLLKGEGTQYF
few,NA,TRBV7-2,TRBJ1-5,TGTGCCAGCAGCTTCCGCAACAATCAGCCCCAGCATTTT,CASSFRNNQPQHF
NA,TRBD2,TRBV27,TRBJ2-7,TGTGCCAGCAGCTGGGGGCTAGCGGGGAGCGAGCAGTACTTC,CASSWGLAGSEQYF
NA,NA,TRBV20-1,TRBJ2-7,TGCAGTGCTCTCGGATTCACCTACGAGCAGTACTTC,CSALGFTYEQYF
few,NA,TRBV5-1,TRBJ1-1,TGCGCCAGCAGCGGTGGGGTGGACACTGAAGCTTTCTTT,CASSGGVDTEAFF
NA,NA,TRBV10-3,TRBJ2-7,TGTGCCATCAGTGAGTCGAGGACAGCGACCTACGAGCAGTACTTC,CAISESRTATYEQYF